Listed here are 23 T cell receptor beta chains from one sample, sequenced in a study of cytomegalovirus exposure and HLA in healthy donors. The study ran its PCR with 60 Vbeta and 13 Jbeta primers. The protocol was immunoSEQ multiplex PCR, while the TCRdb copy is restricted to in-frame clones and leaves out a portion. The profile shows 150,000 to 200,000 clones, over 75% of them singletons. The sequenced material came from PBMCs. The receptors here all came from a man between 45 and 60 years old in good health and CMV-seropositive.

The V and J genes are TRBV18 and TRBJ2-7, with 9 bases matching TRBD1. The CDR3 runs to 15 residues. Germline CDR1 reads KGHSH; CDR2 reads LQKENI. The ends lost 2 bases at V and 3 bases at J; junction bases unmatched: 5. The CDR3 DNA sequence: TGTGCCAGCTCACCAGGGACAGGGTTACTCTACGAGCAGTACTTC. Its translation: CASSPGTGLLYEQYF.

The V call is TRBV30, the J call TRBJ2-3, with D possibly matching TRBD2 (6 bases). CDR1 and CDR2 (germline): GTSNPN, SVGIG (reference sequence). The V gene lost 2 bases and the J gene lost 4 bases, with 16 bases spanning the gap. The CDR3 runs to 15 residues. The CDR3 loop is CAWSPPPGVADTQYF. DNA for the CDR3: TGTGCCTGGAGTCCACCCCCGGGGGTTGCAGATACGCAGTATTTT.

This clone was seen more than once but under ten times. The gene calls are TRBV7-6 and TRBJ1-4, with 10 bases fitting TRBD1. CDR1 is SGHVS, CDR2 FNYEAQ, per germline. The ends lost 5 bases at V and 7 bases at J; junction bases unmatched: 4. The CDR3 runs to 14 residues. CDR3 loop: CASSKGQGGEKLFF. The CDR3 DNA reads as TGTGCCAGCAGCAAAGGACAGGGGGGTGAAAAACTGTTTTTT.

The J gene is TRBJ2-2, the V gene TRBV5-1, with 7 bases aligning to TRBD2. Germline CDR1 and CDR2: SGHRS and YFSETQ. The J segment lost 3 bases and the V segment lost 3 bases, leaving 5 bases of the junction unmatched. The CDR3 runs 15 residues. The CDR3, as DNA: TGCGCCAGCAGCTCTGGGACTACGGACACCGGGGAGCTGTTTTTT. Its translation is CASSSGTTDTGELFF.

The gene calls are TRBV7-8 and TRBJ2-1; 8 bases are shared with TRBD2. This CDR3 has 16 amino acids. Germline V lookup: CDR1 SGHVS, CDR2 FQNEAQ. V shed 5 bases and J 4 bases; nucleotides not matched to a gene: 10. CDR3 in amino acids: CASSLDGGGLYNEQFF. CDR3 nucleotide sequence: TGTGCCAGCAGCCTCGACGGCGGGGGGCTATACAATGAGCAGTTCTTC.

V gene TRBV2 combines with J gene TRBJ1-1; 9 nucleotides line up with TRBD1. Germline V gene lookup returns CDR1 SNHLY and CDR2 FYNNEI. The V gene end was trimmed by 7 bases and the J gene end by 2 bases; junction bases not matched to a gene: 11. The CDR3 length is 16 residues. CDR3 sequence: CASIHQTGGINTEAFF. CDR3 sequence (DNA): TGTGCCAGCATTCATCAAACAGGGGGCATTAACACTGAAGCTTTCTTT. Combining the CDR3 with reference TRBV2 and TRBJ1-1 gives the whole variable domain EPEVTQTPSHQVTQMGQEVILRCVPISNHLYFYWYRQILGQKVEFLVSFYNNEISEKSEIFDDQFSVERPDGSNFTLKIRSTKLEDSAMYFCASIHQTGGINTEAFFGQGTRLTVV.

The chain uses TRBV6-1 and TRBJ2-3, with TRBD2 matching over 12 bases. The CDR3 extends over 15 amino acids. V shed 5 bases, J shed 5 bases, and the junction held 5 bases outside the gene matches. The germline gives CDR1 MNHNS, CDR2 SASEGT. In DNA form, the CDR3 reads TGTGCCAGCAGTCTAGCGGGGGGGCCGGGAGATACGCAGTATTTT. Its translation: CASSLAGGPGDTQYF.

The chain joins TRBV5-1 to TRBJ1-2; TRBD1 matches at 7 bases. Germline CDR1 and CDR2: SGHRS and YFSETQ. Losses at the gene ends were 6 bases for V and 4 bases for J; bases not matched to a gene: 15. This CDR3 contains 16 residues. CDR3 residues: CASTPPRAGGGYGYTF. DNA of the CDR3: TGCGCCAGCACCCCTCCAAGGGCAGGGGGTGGCTATGGCTACACCTTC.

A few counts support this clone. V gene TRBV7-6 combines with J gene TRBJ1-3; D is unresolved. CDR3 length: 16 amino acids. Germline CDR1 and CDR2: SGHVS and FNYEAQ. Trimming pared 2 bases from V and 0 bases from J, leaving 11 bases between. CDR3 sequence reads: CASSLRVPISGNTIYF. CDR3 nucleotides: TGTGCCAGCAGCTTAAGAGTCCCGATCTCTGGAAACACCATATATTTT.

The V and J genes are TRBV9 and TRBJ2-3; TRBD2 agrees at 8 bases. The CDR3 extends over 17 amino acids. Per germline, CDR1 SGDLS and CDR2 YYNGEE. V shed 0 bases, J shed 5 bases, and the junction held 11 bases outside the gene matches. CDR3 sequence: CASSVATAGGTRDTQYF. The CDR3 DNA reads as TGTGCCAGCAGCGTAGCTACTGCGGGGGGAACGAGAGATACGCAGTATTTT. Combining the CDR3 with reference TRBV9 and TRBJ2-3 gives the whole variable domain DSGVTQTPKHLITATGQRVTLRCSPRSGDLSVYWYQQSLDQGLQFLIQYYNGEERAKGNILERFSAQQFPDLHSELNLSSLELGDSALYFCASSVATAGGTRDTQYFGPGTRLTVL.

CDR3 region: CASSVVRVGTDTQYF. The CDR3 nucleotides read TGTGCCAGCTCCGTGGTACGGGTCGGCACAGATACGCAGTATTTT. The V call is TRBV7-2, the J call TRBJ2-3; D is unresolved. The CDR3 has 15 residues. V was cut by 8 bases and J by 1 base, with 16 bases left in between. In germline, CDR1 is SGHTA, CDR2 FQGNSA.

The chain is built from TRBV6-4 and TRBJ2-7, with TRBD2 as a possible D gene (6 bases). The CDR3 has 16 amino acids. In germline, CDR1 is MRHNA, CDR2 SNTAGT. Trimming removed 7 bases at V and 3 bases at J, with 22 bases between. CDR3 sequence: CASMIDERVSDYEQYF. The CDR3 DNA reads TGTGCCAGCATGATTGACGAGCGGGTGTCGGACTACGAGCAGTACTTC.

This chain connects TRBV28 to TRBJ2-1; 8 nucleotides agree with TRBD1. CDR3 length equals 14 residues. The J segment lost 2 bases and the V segment lost 5 bases, leaving 2 bases of the junction unmatched. Germline CDR1 reads MDHEN; CDR2 reads SYDVKM. The CDR3, as DNA: TGTGCCAGCAGTCCGGGACAGGCCTACAATGAGCAGTTCTTC. Amino acid sequence: CASSPGQAYNEQFF.

This clone was found once. This chain joins TRBV29-1 and TRBJ1-5; D possibly corresponds to TRBD1 (5 bases). CDR3 length equals 13 residues. V was clipped by 4 bases and J by 4 bases, with 11 bases between them. Germline CDR1 SQVTM, CDR2 ANQGSEA. CDR3 protein: CSVGGDGNQPQHF. The CDR3 region has the DNA TGCAGCGTTGGCGGGGACGGTAATCAGCCCCAGCATTTT.

This sequence joins TRBV5-1 and TRBJ2-3; 9 bases line up with TRBD2. CDR1 is SGHRS and CDR2 is YFSETQ in the germline V gene. With 1 base clipped from V and 5 bases from J, the junction kept 8 bases outside the gene matches. CDR3 length: 16 residues. The CDR3 bases are TGCGCCAGCAGCTTGCTGAGCGGGGGGCCAGAAGATACGCAGTATTTT. Its protein product is CASSLLSGGPEDTQYF.

The V gene is TRBV4-1, the J gene TRBJ1-6; 7 bases agree with TRBD1. After removal of 1 base from V and 7 bases from J, the junction contained 13 bases not matched to a gene. The germline V gene encodes CDR1 MGHRA and CDR2 YSYEKL. There are 18 residues in the CDR3. This CDR3 reads CASSQAPLSDRVNSPLHF. CDR3 DNA: TGCGCCAGCAGCCAAGCACCCCTCAGCGACAGGGTCAATTCACCCCTCCACTTT.

This chain links TRBV19 with TRBJ1-2, with D unclear. CDR3 length: 16 residues. V lost 7 bases, J lost 0 bases, and 18 bases lay in between. From germline, CDR1 is LNHDA and CDR2 SQIVND (reference sequence). CDR3 sequence: CASTIRYREANYGYTF. In DNA, the CDR3 is TGTGCCAGTACCATCCGATACCGGGAAGCTAACTATGGCTACACCTTC.

The V gene is TRBV30, the J gene TRBJ2-6; D is undetermined. The V end was cut by 3 bases, the J end by 0 bases, with 9 bases between. The germline V gene has CDR1 GTSNPN and CDR2 SVGIG (reference sequence). The length of the CDR3 is 15 residues. The CDR3 protein is CAWSQWSSGANVLTF. CDR3 coding DNA: TGTGCCTGGAGCCAATGGAGCTCTGGGGCCAACGTCCTGACTTTC.

The chain combines TRBV21-1 with TRBJ1-6; TRBD1 is the table's D call and was not checked against the DNA. TRBV21-1 is shown as a pseudogene. The length of the CDR3 is 19 residues. The CDR3 region is CASSKPGQGIRSYNSPLHF. The CDR3 DNA is TGTGCCAGCAGCAAACCGGGTCAGGGGATAAGGTCCTATAATTCACCCCTCCACTTT.

V gene TRBV28 combines with J gene TRBJ1-2; D is unclear. The CDR3 totals 13 residues. The V and J ends lost 4 bases and 6 bases respectively, with 12 bases between them. CDR1 MDHEN and CDR2 SYDVKM come from the germline V gene. The CDR3 protein is CASSSGKIHGYTF. In DNA form, the CDR3 reads TGTGCCAGCAGTTCCGGGAAGATCCATGGCTACACCTTC.

This clone turned up a few times. This sequence joins TRBV19 and TRBJ2-2; 8 bases align to TRBD2. Germline assignment: CDR1 LNHDA and CDR2 SQIVND (reference sequence). Trimming removed 7 bases from V and 4 bases from J; junction bases left unmatched: 8. The CDR3 spans 15 residues. The CDR3 loop reads CASTHGRDGTGELFF. CDR3 DNA: TGTGCCAGTACCCACGGGAGGGACGGCACCGGGGAGCTGTTTTTT.

The chain combines TRBV5-8 with TRBJ1-4; 9 nucleotides agree with TRBD1. Looked up from germline, CDR1 is SGHTS and CDR2 is YDEGEE. The CDR3 covers 16 residues. After removal of 4 bases from V and 2 bases from J, the junction contained 6 bases not matched to a gene. The CDR3 bases are TGTGCCAGCAGCCGAAAGGGACAGGGCACTAATGAAAAACTGTTTTTT. Protein product: CASSRKGQGTNEKLFF.

V and J are TRBV18 and TRBJ1-2; possibly TRBD1 for D (6 bases). This CDR3 has 15 amino acids. V shed 4 bases and J shed 7 bases, with 19 bases lying between them. CDR1 is KGHSH and CDR2 is LQKENI in the germline V gene. The chain's CDR3 is CASSLSGVLRLGYTF. The CDR3, as DNA: TGTGCCAGCTCACTATCAGGGGTTTTGAGGCTTGGCTACACCTTC.